Following are 8 T cell receptor beta chains from one sample sequenced in a study of early T cells in non-severe SARS-CoV-2 infection. In TCRdb, the 5' RACE reads were re-called with MiXCR into one record per CDR3 protein. The table lists 20,000 to 25,000 distinct CDR3 sequences, 3.5% to 4.5% of them singletons, with roughly 1.5% in the top ten. The specimen sequenced was whole blood. The receptors here all came from an adult who was a healthcare worker with PCR-confirmed SARS-CoV-2 infection or an uninfected control (not recorded which).

This clonotype counts as medium-sized (0.01 to 0.1%). The V call is TRBV11-3, the J call TRBJ2-3, with D tentatively TRBD2 (5 bases). Germline V gene lookup returns CDR1 SGHNT and CDR2 YENEEA. The CDR3 runs to 14 residues. Trimming shortened V by 4 bases and J by 4 bases, and 12 bases separated the two germline ends. DNA for the CDR3: TGTGCCAGCAGCTCGAGGGATGGCGCAGATACGCAGTATTTT. This sequence encodes CASSSRDGADTQYF.

The chain employs TRBV21-1 and TRBJ2-7; TRBD1 is the table's D call and was not checked against the DNA. TRBV21-1 is a known pseudogene. CDR3 length equals 13 residues. CDR3 bases: TGTGCCAGCAGCGCACGACAGGGCGGCGAGCAGTACTTC. This translates into CASSARQGGEQYF.

This clonotype has at least ten counts. The chain combines TRBV20-1 with TRBJ2-3; a weak D match, TRBD2 (6 bases). The CDR3 consists of 14 residues. The germline CDR1 and CDR2 sequences are DFQATT and SNEGSKA (reference sequence). Trimming took off 3 bases at V and 2 bases at J, with 12 bases between the two ends. CDR3 protein: CSARRGRNTDTQYF. CDR3 DNA: TGCAGTGCTAGGCGGGGCAGGAACACAGATACGCAGTATTTT.

The rearrangement joins TRBV7-9 to TRBJ1-4, with TRBD1 as a possible D gene (5 bases). Germline V gene sequence: CDR1 SEHNR, CDR2 FQNEAQ (reference sequence). V lost 5 bases and J lost 8, with 15 bases in between. The CDR3 has 14 residues. The CDR3 loop reads CASSPRRGAEKLFF. The CDR3 DNA reads as TGTGCCAGCAGCCCCCGGCGCGGGGCGGAAAAACTGTTTTTT. The full variable domain, with the rest looked up from reference TRBV7-9 and TRBJ1-4, is DTGVSQNPRHKITKRGQNVTFRCDPISEHNRLYWYRQTLGQGPEFLTYFQNEAQLEKSRLLSDRFSAERPKGSFSTLEIQRTEQGDSAMYLCASSPRRGAEKLFFGSGTQLSVL.

In this sample, this clonotype turned up many times. The rearrangement links TRBV7-2 to TRBJ2-1; TRBD1 agrees at 8 bases. CDR1 SGHTA and CDR2 FQGNSA come from the germline V gene. The CDR3 length is 16 residues. V was pared by 1 base and J by 6 bases, with 8 bases of the junction left unmatched. The CDR3 DNA follows: TGTGCCAGCAGCTTAGACAGGGGGATAATTAGCAATGAGCAGTTCTTC. Its translation is CASSLDRGIISNEQFF.

This clonotype was seen many times. This chain uses TRBV20-1 with TRBJ2-7; D is perhaps TRBD2 (6 bases). Trimming stripped 3 bases from V and 11 bases from J, with 11 bases between. This CDR3 region has 10 residues. Germline V gene sequence: CDR1 DFQATT, CDR2 SNEGSKA (reference sequence). The CDR3 DNA sequence: TGCAGTGCTAGGAAGAAGCGGGAGTACTTC. This translates into CSARKKREYF.

This clonotype was seen ten or more times. J is TRBJ2-1 and V is TRBV10-3; TRBD1 matches at 9 bases. The CDR3 consists of 16 residues. Per germline, CDR1 ENHRY and CDR2 SYGVKD. V lost 2 bases to trimming and J lost 5 bases; unmatched junction nucleotides: 7. The CDR3 DNA is TGTGCCATCAGTGAGGGAGGGACAGGGCGAGACAATGAGCAGTTCTTC. It is translated as CAISEGGTGRDNEQFF.

This clonotype was seen repeatedly, ten times or more. This rearrangement joins TRBV6-2 or TRBV6-3 to TRBJ2-1, with 7 bases lining up with TRBD2. The length of the CDR3 is 18 residues. Germline CDR1 MNHEY, CDR2 SVGEGT. J gave up 0 bases and V 5 bases, and 13 bases lay outside the gene matches. CDR3 DNA: TGTGCCAGCAGTCTTGTGTTGCCACTAGCGCCCTCCTACAATGAGCAGTTCTTC. This gives the protein CASSLVLPLAPSYNEQFF.